The 14 T cell receptor beta chains below all came from one sample that was sequenced in a study of T cells in tumors after PD-1 blockade (dated by TCRdb to between 2019 and 2020). Library construction relied on the immunoSEQ multiplex PCR assay. TCRdb limited this immuneACCESS table to in-frame rearrangements with V and J called. A share of clones is missing; checked studies link under half to unresolved V genes, and the rest is unexplained. Present in this sample are around 46,000 clones, roughly three quarters of which were seen just once. Of the sample, 16% is held by the ten largest clones. The sample's time point, from its label and the paper: before anti-PD-1 therapy. The sample was PBMCs, taken before anti-PD-1 treatment. The receptor source for this set is a human donor with basal cell carcinoma.

V gene TRBV5-6 combines with J gene TRBJ2-1, with TRBD2 identical over 12 bases. This CDR3 contains 17 residues. Trimming at V came to 0 bases and at J to 1 base, leaving 2 bases not matched to a gene. Germline-derived CDR1 and CDR2 are SGHDT and YYEEEE. DNA for the CDR3: TGTGCCAGCAGCTTGGAGACTAGCGGGGGTTCCTACAATGAGCAGTTCTTC. This sequence encodes CASSLETSGGSYNEQFF.

CDR3 bases: TGTGCCAGCAGCCTAACCGGGACAGGGGTCCCGCGTCTAAGAGCCGGGGAGCTGTTTTTT. Its translation is CASSLTGTGVPRLRAGELFF. J is TRBJ2-2 and V is TRBV14; 10 bases fit TRBD1. Germline V gene sequence: CDR1 SGHDN, CDR2 FVKESK. The CDR3 extends over 20 amino acids. The V and J ends lost 4 bases and 6 bases, in that order; junction bases with no gene match: 20. The entire variable domain, with the rest obtained from reference TRBV14 and TRBJ2-2, is as follows: EAGVTQFPSHSVIEKGQTVTLRCDPISGHDNLYWYRRVMGKEIKFLLHFVKESKQDESGMPNNRFLAERTGGTYSTLKVQPAELEDSGVYFCASSLTGTGVPRLRAGELFFGEGSRLTVL.

This chain connects TRBV28 to TRBJ2-5; 7 bases line up with TRBD2. Germline CDR1 reads MDHEN; CDR2 reads SYDVKM. The V and J ends lost 5 bases and 5 bases, in that order; junction bases with no gene match: 11. The CDR3 has 15 amino acids. CDR3 loop: CASSAPTSSWETQYF. In DNA form, the CDR3 reads TGTGCCAGCAGTGCCCCGACTAGCAGTTGGGAGACCCAGTACTTC.

V usage is TRBV12-3 or TRBV12-4 and J usage is TRBJ2-7, with D perhaps TRBD1 (5 bases). Trimming stripped 0 bases from V and 6 bases from J, with 6 bases between. The length of the CDR3 is 12 residues. The CDR3 loop reads CASSLARGEQYF. Written as DNA, the CDR3 is TGTGCCAGCAGTTTAGCAAGGGGCGAGCAGTACTTC.

This clone was detected only once. Written as DNA, the CDR3 is TGTGCCAGCAGCCCCCGCACCTTACTAGTTAAGAATGAGCAGTTCTTC. It translates to CASSPRTLLVKNEQFF. V gene TRBV3-1 (or the pseudogene TRBV3-2) combines with J gene TRBJ2-1; D is possibly TRBD2 (5 bases). This CDR3 has 16 residues. Between the trimmed V and J ends, which lost 4 bases and 7 bases, there was a span of 20 bases. Germline V CDR1 and CDR2: LGHDT, YNNKEL (reference sequence).

The chain employs TRBV5-1 and TRBJ2-3; D possibly corresponds to TRBD1 (5 bases). Germline V lookup: CDR1 SGHRS, CDR2 YFSETQ. The V gene lost 4 bases and the J gene lost 4 bases, with 19 bases spanning the gap. This CDR3 is built from 16 residues. The CDR3: CASSRDVRGRSDTQYF. CDR3 DNA: TGCGCCAGCAGCCGCGACGTAAGGGGCCGGTCAGATACGCAGTATTTT.

This chain uses TRBV6-6 with TRBJ2-7, with 9 bases lining up with TRBD2. Germline-derived CDR1 and CDR2 are MNHNY and SVGAGI (reference sequence). Losses at the gene ends were 6 bases for V and 9 bases for J; bases not matched to a gene: 15. CDR3 length equals 15 residues. The CDR3, as DNA: TGTGCCAGCAGGGCGACTAGCGGTGACCTCTGGGTGCAGTACTTC. Encoded protein: CASRATSGDLWVQYF.

The J gene is TRBJ1-3, the V gene TRBV10-3; a possible D gene is TRBD1 (5 bases). Germline values: CDR1 ENHRY, CDR2 SYGVKD. V was trimmed by 2 bases and J by 9 bases, leaving 14 bases between them. CDR3 length: 14 amino acids. CDR3 residues: CAISESPTGGTIYF. The CDR3 DNA follows: TGTGCCATCAGTGAGAGTCCGACCGGGGGCACCATATATTTT.

In this sample, this clone turned up once. This chain uses TRBV5-6 with TRBJ2-7, with D tentatively TRBD1 (5 bases). V gave up 4 bases and J gave up 4 bases, with 12 bases separating them. The CDR3 sequence is 13 residues long. CDR1 SGHDT and CDR2 YYEEEE come from the germline V gene. CDR3 residues: CASSTDSRYEQYF. In nucleotides, the CDR3 is TGTGCCAGCAGCACAGACAGCAGGTACGAGCAGTACTTC.

This clone was detected once. The V call is TRBV29-1, the J call TRBJ2-7; tentative D call: TRBD2 (5 bases). Per germline, CDR1 SQVTM and CDR2 ANQGSEA. Trimming took 6 bases from V and 3 from J, leaving 12 bases between them. CDR3 size: 12 residues. The DNA of the CDR3 is TGCAGCGTGGCCGGGGATTTCTACGAGCAGTACTTC. Its protein is CSVAGDFYEQYF.

This chain connects TRBV18 to TRBJ2-2; 15 bases align to TRBD2. Germline CDR1 is KGHSH and CDR2 is LQKENI. CDR3 length equals 19 residues. V shed 1 base, J shed 0 bases, and the junction held 3 bases outside the gene matches. CDR3 DNA sequence: TGTGCCAGCTCACCACTGGGACTAGCGGGGGGCACGAACACCGGGGAGCTGTTTTTT. It yields the protein CASSPLGLAGGTNTGELFF. Variable domain in full (rest from reference TRBV18 and TRBJ2-2): NAGVMQNPRHLVRRRGQEARLRCSPMKGHSHVYWYRQLPEEGLKFMVYLQKENIIDESGMPKERFSAEFPKEGPSILRIQQVVRGDSAAYFCASSPLGLAGGTNTGELFFGEGSRLTVL.

This chain uses TRBV28 with TRBJ1-1; D is possibly TRBD1 (6 bases). The CDR3 is 15 amino acids. V lost 8 bases and J 1 base, leaving 17 bases between the germline ends. Germline-derived CDR1 and CDR2 are MDHEN and SYDVKM. This chain's CDR3 is CASGRPGTPNTEAFF. CDR3 nucleotide sequence: TGTGCCAGCGGGCGACCAGGGACACCGAACACTGAAGCTTTCTTT.

V is TRBV29-1 and J is TRBJ1-1, with D maybe TRBD1 (6 bases). Germline loops: CDR1 SQVTM, CDR2 ANQGSEA. The CDR3 contains 13 residues. V was pared by 6 bases and J by 0 bases, with 11 bases between. The CDR3 DNA reads TGCAGCGTGGAGGGACACCTGAACACTGAAGCTTTCTTT. This codes for CSVEGHLNTEAFF.

This chain uses TRBV5-1 with TRBJ1-3; D possibly corresponds to TRBD1 (5 bases). Trimming took off 2 bases at V and 4 bases at J, with 16 bases between the two ends. Per germline, CDR1 SGHRS and CDR2 YFSETQ. The length of the CDR3 is 16 residues. CDR3 in amino acids: CASSLEGSARGNTIYF. DNA for the CDR3: TGCGCCAGCAGCTTAGAGGGGTCTGCTAGGGGAAACACCATATATTTT.